The 29 T cell receptor beta chains below come from one sample, sequenced in a study of cytomegalovirus exposure and HLA in healthy donors (TCRdb year 2017). The library was generated by the immunoSEQ multiplex PCR assay. A mixture of 60 forward primers for TCR Vbeta segments and 13 reverse primers for TCR Jbeta segments was used in the multiplex PCR. Sourced from immuneACCESS, this table was stored by TCRdb with only in-frame sequences that have V and J called. A share of the clones is absent; for the studies checked, an unresolved V gene accounts for under half, and the remainder has no known explanation. This sample gives approximately 110,000 clones in total; approximately 70% of them show up just once. In total, the top ten clones hold roughly 3.2% of the sample. The sample consisted of PBMCs. Every receptor here comes from a man between 25 and 39 years old in good health and CMV-seronegative.

The genes are TRBV10-3 and TRBJ2-2; 7 bases are a match to TRBD2. The ends lost 6 bases at V and 1 base at J; junction bases unmatched: 5. The CDR3 length is 15 residues. Germline assignment: CDR1 ENHRY and CDR2 SYGVKD. CDR3 nucleotides: TGTGCCATCAGGGATTCTAGCGGGAACACCGGGGAGCTGTTTTTT. Amino acids: CAIRDSSGNTGELFF.

This chain uses TRBV7-2 with TRBJ2-1; possible D gene TRBD2, 6 bases. This CDR3 is built from 15 residues. Trimming cost V 1 base and J 8 bases, with 15 bases left between them. Germline V gene data show CDR1 as SGHTA and CDR2 as FQGNSA. The CDR3 DNA follows: TGTGCCAGCAGCTTAGGACGGGAGCGCTTGGATGAGCAGTTCTTC. This sequence encodes CASSLGRERLDEQFF.

This chain connects TRBV18 to TRBJ2-2; no firm D call. The germline gives CDR1 KGHSH, CDR2 LQKENI. V lost 2 bases and J lost 1, with 11 bases in between. The CDR3 totals 16 residues. CDR3 amino acids: CASSPMAAGNTGELFF. In DNA form, the CDR3 reads TGTGCCAGCTCACCAATGGCAGCAGGGAACACCGGGGAGCTGTTTTTT. Complete variable domain (other parts from reference TRBV18 and TRBJ2-2): NAGVMQNPRHLVRRRGQEARLRCSPMKGHSHVYWYRQLPEEGLKFMVYLQKENIIDESGMPKERFSAEFPKEGPSILRIQQVVRGDSAAYFCASSPMAAGNTGELFFGEGSRLTVL.

This clone occurred a few times. This sequence joins TRBV6-1 and TRBJ2-3; 7 nucleotides align to TRBD1. CDR1 MNHNS and CDR2 SASEGT come from the germline V gene. This CDR3 spans 15 amino acids. Trimming removed 7 bases from V and 4 bases from J; junction bases left unmatched: 11. The CDR3 coding sequence is TGTGCCAGCACCGCCGGGGAAGGGGGCGCAGATACGCAGTATTTT. It codes for CASTAGEGGADTQYF.

The chain employs TRBV19 and TRBJ2-7; 7 nucleotides align to TRBD2. V shed 8 bases and J 6 bases; nucleotides not matched to a gene: 10. Per germline, CDR1 LNHDA and CDR2 SQIVND (reference sequence). The CDR3 covers 13 residues. The CDR3 DNA sequence: TGTGCCAGTTCAGGTCCGAAGCGGGGCGAGCAGTACTTC. It encodes CASSGPKRGEQYF. The full variable domain, rest sourced from reference TRBV19 and TRBJ2-7, is DGGITQSPKYLFRKEGQNVTLSCEQNLNHDAMYWYRQDPGQGLRLIYYSQIVNDFQKGDIAEGYSVSREKKESFPLTVTSAQKNPTAFYLCASSGPKRGEQYFGPGTRLTVT.

The V and J genes are TRBV20-1 and TRBJ2-7, with D possibly being TRBD1 (5 bases). Germline V gene data show CDR1 as DFQATT and CDR2 as SNEGSKA (reference sequence). The CDR3 contains 10 residues. The CDR3: CAAGSYEQYF. The DNA for the CDR3 is TGCGCAGCAGGGTCCTACGAGCAGTACTTC.

The rearrangement joins TRBV4-2 to TRBJ2-7, with 9 bases that match TRBD2. There are 17 residues in the CDR3. Trimming removed 0 bases from V and 0 bases from J; junction bases left unmatched: 6. Germline loops: CDR1 LGHNA, CDR2 YNFKEQ. The CDR3 loop is CASSQDYSGGHSYEQYF. In DNA form, the CDR3 reads TGTGCCAGCAGCCAAGATTATAGCGGGGGACACTCCTACGAGCAGTACTTC.

This chain links TRBV7-2 with TRBJ2-7; D is perhaps TRBD1 (6 bases). Looked up from germline, CDR1 is SGHTA and CDR2 is FQGNSA. This CDR3 has 13 residues. With 2 bases removed from V and 5 bases from J, the gap between germline ends came to 10 bases. The CDR3 here is CASSLSPGDEQYF. DNA of the CDR3: TGTGCCAGCAGCTTATCTCCAGGGGACGAGCAGTACTTC.

This clone was observed a single time. CDR3 residues: CAGKRLANTGELFF. DNA for the CDR3: TGTGCCGGCAAGAGACTAGCGAACACCGGGGAGCTGTTTTTT. This rearrangement joins TRBV6-1 to TRBJ2-2, with D perhaps TRBD2 (6 bases). V was clipped by 11 bases and J by 0 bases, with 13 bases between them. In germline, CDR1 is MNHNS, CDR2 SASEGT. The CDR3 is made up of 14 amino acids.

V and J are TRBV4-3 and TRBJ1-4; 8 nucleotides match TRBD1. This CDR3 is built from 16 residues. V shed 3 bases, J shed 0 bases, and the junction held 3 bases outside the gene matches. Looked up from germline, CDR1 is LGHNA and CDR2 is YSLEER. The CDR3 loop reads CASSQEQGATNEKLFF. In nucleotides, the CDR3 is TGCGCCAGCAGCCAGGAACAGGGGGCAACTAATGAAAAACTGTTTTTT.

The V call is TRBV7-3, the J call TRBJ2-2; D remains ambiguous. This CDR3 is 14 amino acids long. Germline-derived CDR1 and CDR2 are SGHTA and FQGTGA. V was pared by 1 base and J by 4 bases, with 7 bases between. The CDR3 spells CASSLMSGTGELFF. CDR3 DNA sequence: TGTGCCAGCAGCTTAATGAGTGGCACCGGGGAGCTGTTTTTT. The whole variable domain, filled in from reference TRBV7-3 and TRBJ2-2, reads GAGVSQTPSNKVTEKGKYVELRCDPISGHTALYWYRQSLGQGPEFLIYFQGTGAADDSGLPNDRFFAVRPEGSVSTLKIQRTERGDSAVYLCASSLMSGTGELFFGEGSRLTVL.

This chain uses TRBV30 with TRBJ1-1; 7 bases fit TRBD1. Germline CDR1 and CDR2: GTSNPN and SVGIG (reference sequence). The CDR3 runs 13 residues. V lost 1 base to trimming and J lost 5 bases; unmatched junction nucleotides: 4. The CDR3 sequence: CAWSATGRTEAFF. The CDR3 bases are TGTGCCTGGAGTGCGACAGGGCGGACTGAAGCTTTCTTT. The full variable domain, completed using reference TRBV30 and TRBJ1-1, is SQTIHQWPATLVQPVGSPLSLECTVEGTSNPNLYWYRQAAGRGLQLLFYSVGIGQISSEVPQNLSASRPQDRQFILSSKKLLLSDSGFYLCAWSATGRTEAFFGQGTRLTVV.

This chain uses TRBV28 with TRBJ1-2, with no clear D. The V gene lost 3 bases and the J gene lost 7 bases, with 21 bases spanning the gap. Germline CDR1 is MDHEN and CDR2 is SYDVKM. The CDR3 sequence is 16 residues long. The CDR3 loop reads CASSLRAPIKSGGYTF. The DNA for the CDR3 is TGTGCCAGCAGTTTGAGAGCGCCAATTAAGTCGGGTGGCTACACCTTC.

The V call is TRBV4-3, the J call TRBJ2-2, with 8 bases matching TRBD1. The CDR3 contains 14 residues. The V gene end was trimmed by 4 bases and the J gene end by 8 bases; junction bases not matched to a gene: 6. CDR1 LGHNA and CDR2 YSLEER come from the germline V gene. The CDR3 loop reads CASSLDRVSGELFF. CDR3 bases: TGCGCCAGCAGCCTGGACAGGGTATCGGGGGAGCTGTTTTTT.

The chain combines TRBV5-4 with TRBJ1-6; 7 bases agree with TRBD1. There are 15 residues in the CDR3. Germline lookup yields CDR1 SGHNT and CDR2 YYREEE (reference sequence). The V gene end was trimmed by 4 bases and the J gene end by 5 bases; junction bases not matched to a gene: 6. DNA of the CDR3: TGTGCCAGCAGCCTTCAGGGGGTAAATAATTCACCCCTCCACTTT. This encodes CASSLQGVNNSPLHF.

This chain connects TRBV5-1 to TRBJ2-5, with D possibly matching TRBD2 (6 bases). Trimming took 2 bases from V and 2 from J, leaving 10 bases between them. Germline V gene data show CDR1 as SGHRS and CDR2 as YFSETQ. This CDR3 has 14 amino acids. CDR3 nucleotide sequence: TGCGCCAGCAGCTTTTTAGCGGAACAAGAGACCCAGTACTTC. Translated: CASSFLAEQETQYF.

This clone has only a few counts. This CDR3 is CASSYSAGATEAFF. As DNA, the CDR3 is TGTGCCAGCAGTTACTCGGCAGGGGCCACTGAAGCTTTCTTT. The V call is TRBV6-5, the J call TRBJ1-1; tentatively, D is TRBD1 (6 bases). CDR3 length: 14 amino acids. Trimming removed 0 bases from V and 4 bases from J, with 9 bases in between. Looked up from germline, CDR1 is MNHEY and CDR2 is SVGAGI.

This clone showed up just a few times. The chain couples TRBV6-1 to TRBJ1-5; D might be TRBD1 (6 bases). Germline-derived CDR1 and CDR2 are MNHNS and SASEGT. V lost 2 bases, J lost 1 base, and 9 bases lay in between. The CDR3 is 15 residues long. The CDR3 spells CASSELGGSNQPQHF. CDR3 sequence (DNA): TGTGCCAGCAGTGAATTAGGGGGAAGCAATCAGCCCCAGCATTTT.

V usage is TRBV29-1 and J usage is TRBJ1-1, with D uncertain. The CDR3 spans 12 residues. V lost 4 bases and J lost 6, with 12 bases in between. The germline V gene encodes CDR1 SQVTM and CDR2 ANQGSEA. CDR3 nucleotides: TGCAGCGTTGCTGTCCCACGCGCTGAAGCTTTCTTT. Translation gives CSVAVPRAEAFF.

The chain has TRBV5-1 and TRBJ1-1; 9 positions agree with TRBD1. Germline V lookup: CDR1 SGHRS, CDR2 YFSETQ. The CDR3 contains 15 residues. The trim removed 3 bases at V and 1 base at J, leaving 4 bases unmatched. The CDR3 bases are TGCGCCAGCAGCTACGGACAGGGGAGGAACACTGAAGCTTTCTTT. This gives the protein CASSYGQGRNTEAFF.

In its sample, this clone was seen a few times. This chain joins TRBV7-3 and TRBJ1-5; weak D call: TRBD1 (5 bases). The germline V gene encodes CDR1 SGHTA and CDR2 FQGTGA. V shed 2 bases and J shed 7 bases, with 12 bases lying between them. CDR3 length equals 14 residues. Here the CDR3 DNA reads TGTGCCAGCAGCTTATGGGCAGGGTCGCAGCCCCAGCATTTT. Protein product: CASSLWAGSQPQHF.

The rearrangement joins TRBV18 to TRBJ2-7; D perhaps matches TRBD1 (6 bases). Trimming shortened V by 3 bases and J by 5 bases, and 17 bases separated the two germline ends. Germline CDR1 reads KGHSH; CDR2 reads LQKENI. This CDR3 is 15 amino acids long. DNA for the CDR3: TGTGCCAGCTCACCGGGTTCGGCAGGGGATAACGAGCAGTACTTC. Translated: CASSPGSAGDNEQYF.

This chain uses TRBV4-3 with TRBJ2-3; no clear D. Germline CDR1 is LGHNA and CDR2 is YSLEER. This CDR3 is 15 amino acids long. The V and J ends lost 1 base and 5 bases respectively, with 13 bases between them. The CDR3 is CASSQVSLTGDTQYF. The CDR3 DNA reads as TGCGCCAGCAGCCAAGTATCCTTGACTGGAGATACGCAGTATTTT.

The chain joins TRBV7-9 to TRBJ1-1; D call uncertain. Germline CDR1 reads SEHNR; CDR2 reads FQNEAQ (reference sequence). Trimming took 2 bases from V and 8 from J, leaving 12 bases between them. The CDR3 is 13 amino acids. The CDR3, as DNA: TGTGCCAGCAGCTTAAGAGCGTCAGCCGAAGCTTTCTTT. It yields the protein CASSLRASAEAFF.

This chain connects TRBV30 to TRBJ1-5; D is perhaps TRBD1 (5 bases). The CDR3 has 16 residues. Germline assignment: CDR1 GTSNPN and CDR2 SVGIG (reference sequence). V lost 1 base and J 0 bases, leaving 13 bases between the germline ends. The CDR3 region is CAWSGRGSLSNQPQHF. Here the CDR3 DNA reads TGTGCCTGGAGTGGGAGGGGCAGCCTTAGCAATCAGCCCCAGCATTTT.

This clone was detected a few times. The gene calls are TRBV9 and TRBJ2-5, with TRBD2 matching over 7 bases. This CDR3 is 15 amino acids long. The germline V gene has CDR1 SGDLS and CDR2 YYNGEE. The junction had 13 bases not matched to a gene; V was cut back by 4 bases and J by 7 bases. Written as DNA, the CDR3 is TGTGCCAGCAGCCCAAATCCGGCCAGGGAGGGGACCCAGTACTTC. Translated, it gives CASSPNPAREGTQYF.

Comment on this clone: The identical CDR3 is also encoded by other nucleotide sequences in the sample. The chain links TRBV18 to TRBJ2-1; D possibly corresponds to TRBD2 (6 bases). Between the trimmed V and J ends, which lost 6 bases and 1 base, there was a span of 10 bases. This CDR3 has 14 residues. Looked up from germline, CDR1 is KGHSH and CDR2 is LQKENI. CDR3: CASSGGSSYNEQFF. The DNA for the CDR3 is TGTGCCAGCTCCGGGGGATCTTCCTACAATGAGCAGTTCTTC. Drawing the rest from reference TRBV18 and TRBJ2-1, the complete variable domain is NAGVMQNPRHLVRRRGQEARLRCSPMKGHSHVYWYRQLPEEGLKFMVYLQKENIIDESGMPKERFSAEFPKEGPSILRIQQVVRGDSAAYFCASSGGSSYNEQFFGPGTRLTVL.

This clone was seen once. The chain uses TRBV10-3 and TRBJ2-1, with 10 bases identical to TRBD2. Germline lookup yields CDR1 ENHRY and CDR2 SYGVKD. The junction had 11 bases not matched to a gene; V was cut back by 3 bases and J by 9 bases. The CDR3 spans 16 residues. The CDR3: CAISDVASGSYGEQFF. The CDR3 nucleotides read TGTGCCATCAGTGATGTGGCTAGCGGGAGTTATGGTGAGCAGTTCTTC.

This rearrangement joins TRBV6-1 to TRBJ1-2, with 7 bases fitting TRBD1. The germline V gene has CDR1 MNHNS and CDR2 SASEGT. The CDR3 extends over 14 amino acids. V was clipped by 4 bases and J by 5 bases; unmatched bases: 7. DNA for the CDR3: TGTGCCAGCAGTGGGTGGGCCAGGGGGTATGGCTACACCTTC. It yields the protein CASSGWARGYGYTF.